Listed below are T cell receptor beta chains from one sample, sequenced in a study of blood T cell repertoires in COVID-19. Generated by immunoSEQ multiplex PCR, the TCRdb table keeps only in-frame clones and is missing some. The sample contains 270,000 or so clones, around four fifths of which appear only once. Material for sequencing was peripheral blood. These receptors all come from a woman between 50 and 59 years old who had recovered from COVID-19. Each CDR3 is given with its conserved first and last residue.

CDR3 protein: CASSYTESGANVLTF
V gene: TRBV6-2/TRBV6-3

CDR3 protein: CATSDSQGAGEKLFF
V gene: TRBV24-1

CDR3 protein: CASSAGRGGSPLHF
V gene: TRBV7-2

CDR3 protein: CASSQRGTNTGELFF
V gene: TRBV5-1

CDR3 protein: CASTTLTEAFF
V gene: TRBV7-9

CDR3 protein: CASSYTYTPQNTEAFF
V gene: TRBV6-2/TRBV6-3

CDR3 protein: CASSQRTGAAYNEQFF
V gene: TRBV27

CDR3 protein: CASSGQVNTGELFF
V gene: TRBV9

CDR3 protein: CASSQGYGYEQYF
V gene: TRBV11-3

CDR3 protein: CASSRQGPTSYEQYF
V gene: TRBV19

CDR3 protein: CASKEQGAVGYTF
V gene: TRBV19

CDR3 protein: CASSRTGNSGNTIYF
V gene: TRBV7-9

CDR3 protein: CASGQGAEQYF
V gene: TRBV3-1/TRBV3-2

CDR3 protein: CASSYVDRGRRGQPQHF
V gene: TRBV6-2/TRBV6-3

CDR3 protein: CAWSSLPGAAFF
V gene: TRBV30

CDR3 protein: CASGAFVGLAANTGELFF
V gene: TRBV27

CDR3 protein: CASGQAPGGNMDEKLFF
V gene: TRBV11-2

CDR3 protein: CASSPWGGETQYF
V gene: TRBV5-4

CDR3 protein: CASARVFMNTEAFF
V gene: TRBV27

CDR3 protein: CASSGDGVTEAFF
V gene: TRBV28

CDR3 protein: CASSESGTAYEQYF
V gene: TRBV6-1

CDR3 protein: CATSREGQGQETQYF
V gene: TRBV15

CDR3 protein: CAISSTGDNSPLHF
V gene: TRBV10-3

CDR3 protein: CASSQVGTGRWEQYF
V gene: TRBV14

CDR3 protein: CASSLAMTATNTEAFF
V gene: TRBV13

CDR3 protein: CASSLTTGTHYGYTF
V gene: TRBV6-5

CDR3 protein: CASNLGGDGSPLHF
V gene: TRBV10-2

CDR3 protein: CASSYNRDNSPLHF
V gene: TRBV6-2/TRBV6-3

CDR3 protein: CASSSLGTSGGTSTDTQYF
V gene: TRBV27

CDR3 protein: CASSGTGQETQYF
V gene: TRBV18

CDR3 protein: CASSSRTDSYGYTF
V gene: TRBV19

CDR3 protein: CASSGGRVNTEAFF
V gene: TRBV2

CDR3 protein: CASTWGGRGTEAFF
V gene: TRBV19

CDR3 protein: CASSQLKPTYEQYF
V gene: TRBV3-1/TRBV3-2

CDR3 protein: CAISESWEKAAPTF
V gene: TRBV10-3

CDR3 protein: CASSLSGAGYGYTF
V gene: TRBV6-2/TRBV6-3

CDR3 protein: CASSPYGTELNTEAFF
V gene: TRBV9

CDR3 protein: CASKENGGAADTQYF
V gene: TRBV2

CDR3 protein: CASSLSSSPRGRTEAFF
V gene: TRBV7-3

CDR3 protein: CASSNLQGRDTEAFF
V gene: TRBV6-2/TRBV6-3

CDR3 protein: CASSQGLQAYGYTF
V gene: TRBV4-1

CDR3 protein: CASSLSVGANEKLFF
V gene: TRBV27